These 13 T cell receptor beta chains came from one sample sequenced in a study of blood T cell repertoires in COVID-19 (dated by TCRdb to the early 2020s). Library preparation employed the immunoSEQ multiplex PCR assay. Sourced from immuneACCESS, this table was stored by TCRdb with only in-frame sequences that have V and J called. A share of the clones is absent; for the studies checked, an unresolved V gene accounts for under half, and the remainder has no known explanation. The sample table holds around 250,000 clones, of which about 82% were seen once. The top ten constitute approximately 2.1% of the sample. Source material: PBMCs or T cells enriched from blood (not recorded which). Receptors originate from a woman in her forties or fifties who had recovered from COVID-19.

This clone was seen only once. V is TRBV5-8 and J is TRBJ1-4; the D gene is possibly TRBD1 (6 bases). The V gene's germline CDR1 is SGHTS and CDR2 YDEGEE. The V end was cut by 6 bases, the J end by 4 bases, with 16 bases between. The CDR3 covers 15 residues. The CDR3 DNA is TGTGCCAGCATCTGGGGTACAGGGTATAATGAAAAACTGTTTTTT. Translation gives CASIWGTGYNEKLFF.

The genes are TRBV2 and TRBJ1-3; 9 nucleotides align to TRBD1. With V trimmed by 5 bases and J by 3 bases, 2 bases remained unmatched. Germline V gene sequence: CDR1 SNHLY, CDR2 FYNNEI. The CDR3 consists of 14 residues. The CDR3 coding sequence is TGTGCCAGCAGTTACAGGGGGCTTGGAAACACCATATATTTT. This sequence encodes CASSYRGLGNTIYF.

This clone turned up a few times. The chain combines TRBV6-5 with TRBJ1-4, with no clear D. Germline lookup yields CDR1 MNHEY and CDR2 SVGAGI. CDR3 length: 14 residues. Deletions cut 5 bases from V and 4 bases from J, with 11 bases between. The CDR3 sequence is CASSPSGVNEKLFF. The CDR3 DNA sequence: TGTGCCAGCAGTCCGTCCGGGGTTAATGAAAAACTGTTTTTT.

The rearrangement links TRBV7-8 to TRBJ1-5, with D unclear. From germline, CDR1 is SGHVS and CDR2 FQNEAQ. CDR3 length: 14 amino acids. Trimming cost V 1 base and J 3 bases, with 7 bases left between them. CDR3 sequence: CASSLEESNQPQHF. The CDR3 DNA reads as TGTGCCAGCAGCTTAGAAGAGTCCAATCAGCCCCAGCATTTT.

This clone has a handful of counts. The chain carries TRBV6-2 or TRBV6-3 and TRBJ1-2; 7 nucleotides align to TRBD1. CDR1 is MNHEY, CDR2 SVGEGT, per germline. V gave up 0 bases and J gave up 1 base; unmatched junction bases: 5. The CDR3 spans 16 residues. The CDR3 bases are TGTGCCAGCAGTTACTCCTCCAGGGGGGTTAACTATGGCTACACCTTC. Translating it yields CASSYSSRGVNYGYTF.

The chain joins TRBV2 to TRBJ2-7, with 12 bases fitting TRBD2. The CDR3 extends over 15 amino acids. CDR1 is SNHLY, CDR2 FYNNEI, per germline. After removal of 5 bases from V and 2 bases from J, the junction contained 4 bases not matched to a gene. The CDR3 bases are TGTGCCAGCAGTCTCCTAGCGGGAGGGCCCTACGAGCAGTACTTC. This gives the protein CASSLLAGGPYEQYF.

The chain is built from TRBV10-3 and TRBJ1-2; D possibly corresponds to TRBD1 (6 bases). The CDR3 spans 15 residues. Looked up from germline, CDR1 is ENHRY and CDR2 is SYGVKD. Trimming removed 2 bases from V and 4 bases from J, with 14 bases in between. This CDR3 reads CAISEGQSLSYGYTF. DNA for the CDR3: TGTGCCATCAGTGAGGGACAGTCCCTCTCCTATGGCTACACCTTC.

The chain uses TRBV28 and TRBJ2-1; tentatively, D is TRBD2 (5 bases). Germline V gene lookup returns CDR1 MDHEN and CDR2 SYDVKM. Trimming left V 0 bases short and J 1 base short, with 10 bases between. CDR3 length: 16 amino acids. The CDR3 region is CASSLWGSKSYNEQFF. The CDR3 DNA sequence: TGTGCCAGCAGTTTATGGGGGAGCAAATCCTACAATGAGCAGTTCTTC.

The chain carries TRBV5-1 and TRBJ2-1; 8 bases align to TRBD2. Germline-derived CDR1 and CDR2 are SGHRS and YFSETQ. The CDR3 loop spans 16 amino acids. V lost 2 bases to trimming and J lost 6 bases; unmatched junction nucleotides: 10. CDR3 bases: TGCGCCAGCAGCTTTACGACCGGGACTAGTATCAATGAGCAGTTCTTC. Encoded protein: CASSFTTGTSINEQFF.

The genes are TRBV2 and TRBJ1-5; D possibly corresponds to TRBD1 (5 bases). The CDR3 totals 13 residues. Germline CDR1 and CDR2: SNHLY and FYNNEI. V gave up 8 bases and J gave up 8 bases, with 16 bases separating them. In DNA, the CDR3 is TGTGCCAGCTTGATGGGGGGTAGTGAGCCCCAGCATTTT. This translates into CASLMGGSEPQHF. Variable domain in full (rest from reference TRBV2 and TRBJ1-5): EPEVTQTPSHQVTQMGQEVILRCVPISNHLYFYWYRQILGQKVEFLVSFYNNEISEKSEIFDDQFSVERPDGSNFTLKIRSTKLEDSAMYFCASLMGGSEPQHFGDGTRLSIL.

The genes are TRBV25-1 and TRBJ2-1; 9 nucleotides match TRBD2. Germline V gene data show CDR1 as MGHDK and CDR2 as SYGVNS. CDR3 length equals 16 residues. V was clipped by 4 bases and J by 0 bases; unmatched bases: 4. DNA for the CDR3: TGTGCCAGCAGTGGCCCGACTAGCGGCTCCTACAATGAGCAGTTCTTC. Translating it yields CASSGPTSGSYNEQFF.

This chain uses TRBV4-2 with TRBJ2-1, with 7 bases lining up with TRBD2. The V gene end was trimmed by 2 bases and the J gene end by 0 bases; junction bases not matched to a gene: 7. The germline CDR1 and CDR2 sequences are LGHNA and YNFKEQ. This CDR3 comprises 17 residues. CDR3 bases: TGTGCCAGCAGCCAAAGTTTTGGCGGGAGCTCCTACAATGAGCAGTTCTTC. Protein: CASSQSFGGSSYNEQFF.

The V call is TRBV5-1, the J call TRBJ2-5; possibly TRBD1 for D (6 bases). CDR1 and CDR2 from the germline V gene are SGHRS and YFSETQ. The CDR3 is 14 residues long. Deletions cut 4 bases from V and 3 bases from J, with 13 bases between. The CDR3 nucleotides read TGCGCCAGCAGCCCCGGGACAAGCGAAGAGACCCAGTACTTC. Its protein is CASSPGTSEETQYF.